The 4 T cell receptor beta chains presented below share a single source sample, sequenced in a study of blood T cell repertoires in COVID-19. Only in-frame clones appear in the TCRdb table, and some are missing; sequencing was by immunoSEQ multiplex PCR. The sample contains about 350,000 clones, about nine tenths of which appear only once. Material for sequencing was peripheral blood. These receptors originate from a woman aged 55-70 years with COVID-19, enrolled during active disease.

In the case of this clone: The identical CDR3 is also encoded by other nucleotide sequences in the sample. V is TRBV5-1 and J is TRBJ2-1, with a possible D match to TRBD1 (5 bases). Germline CDR1 SGHRS, CDR2 YFSETQ. Between the trimmed V and J ends, which lost 2 bases and 7 bases, there was a span of 7 bases. CDR3 length: 12 amino acids. The CDR3 reads CASSFQGNEQFF. Here the CDR3 DNA reads TGCGCCAGCAGCTTCCAGGGAAATGAGCAGTTCTTC. The variable domain in full, with the rest retrieved from reference TRBV5-1 and TRBJ2-1, is KAGVTQTPRYLIKTRGQQVTLSCSPISGHRSVSWYQQTPGQGLQFLFEYFSETQRNKGNFPGRFSGRQFSNSRSEMNVSTLELGDSALYLCASSFQGNEQFFGPGTRLTVL.

The V and J genes are TRBV3-1 (or the pseudogene TRBV3-2) and TRBJ2-1, with 12 bases identical to TRBD2. This CDR3 comprises 17 residues. Germline V gene lookup returns CDR1 LGHDT and CDR2 YNNKEL (reference sequence). Trimming removed 1 base from V and 7 bases from J; junction bases left unmatched: 8. CDR3 region: CASSQALLAGGVNEQFF. DNA for the CDR3: TGTGCCAGCAGCCAAGCGCTTCTAGCGGGGGGGGTGAATGAGCAGTTCTTC.

The chain uses TRBV7-9 and TRBJ1-6; weak D call: TRBD1 (5 bases). Germline CDR1 reads SEHNR; CDR2 reads FQNEAQ (reference sequence). This CDR3 region has 17 residues. Trimming cost V 3 bases and J 0 bases, with 12 bases left between them. CDR3 sequence: CASSLGTWSSYNSPLHF. The CDR3 DNA reads TGTGCCAGCAGCTTGGGGACTTGGAGCTCCTATAATTCACCCCTCCACTTT. The full variable domain, rest sourced from reference TRBV7-9 and TRBJ1-6, is DTGVSQNPRHKITKRGQNVTFRCDPISEHNRLYWYRQTLGQGPEFLTYFQNEAQLEKSRLLSDRFSAERPKGSFSTLEIQRTEQGDSAMYLCASSLGTWSSYNSPLHFGNGTRLTVT.

The chain is built from TRBV3-1 (or the pseudogene TRBV3-2) and TRBJ1-6; no clear D. The CDR3 extends over 15 amino acids. V was clipped by 3 bases and J by 3 bases, with 9 bases between them. Germline CDR1 reads LGHDT; CDR2 reads YNNKEL (reference sequence). Here the CDR3 DNA reads TGTGCCAGCAGCCAGGGAGGGATCTATAATTCACCCCTCCACTTT. Encoded protein: CASSQGGIYNSPLHF.